This is a list of T cell receptor beta chains from one sample in a study of monozygotic twins with inflammatory bowel disease. TCRdb reanalyzed the 5' RACE reads, giving one entry per CDR3 protein sequence and no DNA. This sample carries more than 300,000 distinct CDR3 sequences, with approximately 5.4% going to the ten biggest clones. The sample taken for sequencing was blood. The receptors here all came from a human donor with ulcerative colitis or Crohn's disease, or a healthy co-twin of an affected twin (not recorded which). CDR3s include the opening cysteine and the closing phenylalanine or tryptophan. The order of the fields is J gene, V gene, CDR3 protein.

TRBJ2-2 | TRBV19 | CASSIVGTSGGRHTGELFF
TRBJ2-1 | TRBV7-2 | CASSLVASGGAEQFF
TRBJ2-3 | TRBV20-1 | CSARVQARGRSSTDTQYF
TRBJ2-7 | TRBV5-1 | CASSLDGHAYEQYF
TRBJ2-3 | TRBV5-4 | CASSLGSPSLDTQYF
TRBJ1-1 | TRBV6-1 | CASRPQGFGTEAFF
TRBJ2-3 | TRBV6-1 | CASSARDPADTQYF
TRBJ2-1 | TRBV7-2 | CASNAWELNEQFF
TRBJ1-5 | TRBV24-1 | CATSDYSNQPQHF
TRBJ2-3 | TRBV5-5 | CASSGGWFVDTQYF
TRBJ2-1 | TRBV12-3/TRBV12-4 | CASSPSQGTGEQFF
TRBJ1-5 | TRBV28 | CASSPTGAQPQHF
TRBJ2-2 | TRBV7-9 | CASSLQEANTGELFF
TRBJ2-7 | TRBV20-1 | CRMKPPLGAEQYF
TRBJ2-1 | TRBV30 | CAWSVRGGLGNEQFF
TRBJ2-2 | TRBV19 | CASSLKGQYNTGELFF
TRBJ2-5 | TRBV4-3 | CASSQVDGREETQYF
TRBJ2-7 | TRBV12-3/TRBV12-4 | CASRRAGDEQYF
TRBJ1-3 | TRBV6-5 | CASSYGQRNTIYF
TRBJ2-7 | TRBV2 | CASRSGSTSYEQYF
TRBJ1-5 | TRBV6-1 | CASSETPRGNQPQHF
TRBJ2-1 | TRBV5-1 | CASSMDRANNEQFF
TRBJ2-7 | TRBV5-1 | CASSLQAGGPGYEQYF
TRBJ1-6 | TRBV20-1 | CSARNQQGPLHF
TRBJ2-7 | TRBV5-1 | CASSLVRPGLAESSYEQYF
TRBJ2-1 | TRBV7-3 | CTSSSLFPMRGTSSYNEQFF
TRBJ2-7 | TRBV15 | CATSRGGSQNYEQYF
TRBJ2-7 | TRBV13 | CASSLWEYEQYF
TRBJ2-3 | TRBV5-1 | CASSHDDYRTDTQYF
TRBJ2-7 | TRBV12-3/TRBV12-4 | CASSFPGQGANEQYF
TRBJ2-7 | TRBV4-3 | CASSQDASGSMLSYEQYF
TRBJ1-5 | TRBV4-3 | CASSQEPRGSNSNQPQHF
TRBJ2-3 | TRBV7-8 | CASKIGGEQADTQYF
TRBJ2-1 | TRBV12-3/TRBV12-4 | CASSLFFLNNEQFF
TRBJ1-2 | TRBV7-9 | CASSPRGGYTF
TRBJ1-2 | TRBV7-9 | CASSLPDINYGYTF
TRBJ2-7 | TRBV11-2 | CASSLEIFAGHGGYEQYF
TRBJ1-4 | TRBV12-3/TRBV12-4 | CASRARSRGTTNEKLFF
TRBJ1-4 | TRBV6-2/TRBV6-3 | CASSYGPGQRREKLFF
TRBJ2-7 | TRBV4-2 | CASSPMGRTSGTNSYEQYF
TRBJ1-2 | TRBV5-6 | CASSLKGRHGYTF
TRBJ2-6 | TRBV5-1 | CASSLEGLSSGANVLTF
TRBJ2-1 | TRBV12-3/TRBV12-4 | CASSFQGAYNEQFF
TRBJ2-7 | TRBV7-9 | CASSLAGTGDEQYF
TRBJ2-6 | TRBV19 | CASSGGLFSGANVLTF
TRBJ2-2 | TRBV24-1 | CVTSDYTQGTTGELFF
TRBJ2-3 | TRBV7-3 | CASSPLRYSTDTQYF
TRBJ2-7 | TRBV15 | CATSRFREGSYEQYF
TRBJ2-7 | TRBV5-4 | CASSSSGGAGQYF
TRBJ2-7 | TRBV5-1 | CASSLGQGGPYEQYF
TRBJ2-3 | TRBV28 | CASTPLGLAGFTDTQYF